What follows describes a single TCR beta chain. Its antigen is unknown. Compared with germline, one end of the junction differs, possibly owing to a read error. This record comes from a study of T cells in localized non-small cell lung cancer. Regarding the study as a whole: Clonality of T cells reached its maximum in uninvolved adjacent lung, surpassing tumor.

This CDR3 is 14 amino acids long. Germline assignment: CDR1 SGHNT and CDR2 YENEEA. Some clones are missing from TCRdb's copy, which holds only in-frame ones; the method was immunoSEQ multiplex PCR. The table includes about 1,500 clones, about 29% detected once. The V gene is TRBV11-3, the J gene TRBJ2-5, with 7 bases identical to TRBD1. The source is a man aged 40 to 69 with stage I lung adenocarcinoma. The source material was normal lung tissue next to the tumor, sampled before any cancer treatment. The CDR3 protein is CASSLDRVQETQYF. DNA of the CDR3: TGTGCCAGCAGTTTAGACAGGGTACAAGAGACCCAGTACTTC.